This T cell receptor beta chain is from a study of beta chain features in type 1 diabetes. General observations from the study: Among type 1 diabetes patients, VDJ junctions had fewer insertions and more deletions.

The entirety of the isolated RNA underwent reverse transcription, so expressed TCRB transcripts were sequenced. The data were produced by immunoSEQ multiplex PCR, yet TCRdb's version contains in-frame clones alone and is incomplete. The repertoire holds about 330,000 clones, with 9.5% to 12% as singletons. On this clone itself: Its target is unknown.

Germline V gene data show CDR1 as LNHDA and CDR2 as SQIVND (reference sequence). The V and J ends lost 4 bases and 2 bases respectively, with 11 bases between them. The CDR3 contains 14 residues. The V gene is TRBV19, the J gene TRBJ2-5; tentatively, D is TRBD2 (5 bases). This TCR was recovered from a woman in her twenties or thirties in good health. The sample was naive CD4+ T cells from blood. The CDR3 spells CASSTHSGQETQYF. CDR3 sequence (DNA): TGTGCCAGTAGTACTCACAGCGGACAAGAGACCCAGTACTTC.